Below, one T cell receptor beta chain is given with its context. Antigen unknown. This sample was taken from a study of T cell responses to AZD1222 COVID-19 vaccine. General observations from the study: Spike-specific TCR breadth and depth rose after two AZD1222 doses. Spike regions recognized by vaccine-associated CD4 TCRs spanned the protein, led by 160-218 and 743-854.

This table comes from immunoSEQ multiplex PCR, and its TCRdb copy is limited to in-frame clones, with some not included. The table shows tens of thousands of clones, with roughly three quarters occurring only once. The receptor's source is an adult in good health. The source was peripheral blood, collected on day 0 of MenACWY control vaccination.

The DNA of the CDR3 is TGCGCCAGCAGCCCAGGGGACAGGCCACCGTACAATGAGCAGTTCTTC. Amino acids: CASSPGDRPPYNEQFF. The chain links TRBV5-1 to TRBJ2-1; 8 bases are shared with TRBD1. Germline V gene lookup returns CDR1 SGHRS and CDR2 YFSETQ. CDR3 length equals 16 residues. J gave up 4 bases and V 4 bases, and 10 bases lay outside the gene matches.